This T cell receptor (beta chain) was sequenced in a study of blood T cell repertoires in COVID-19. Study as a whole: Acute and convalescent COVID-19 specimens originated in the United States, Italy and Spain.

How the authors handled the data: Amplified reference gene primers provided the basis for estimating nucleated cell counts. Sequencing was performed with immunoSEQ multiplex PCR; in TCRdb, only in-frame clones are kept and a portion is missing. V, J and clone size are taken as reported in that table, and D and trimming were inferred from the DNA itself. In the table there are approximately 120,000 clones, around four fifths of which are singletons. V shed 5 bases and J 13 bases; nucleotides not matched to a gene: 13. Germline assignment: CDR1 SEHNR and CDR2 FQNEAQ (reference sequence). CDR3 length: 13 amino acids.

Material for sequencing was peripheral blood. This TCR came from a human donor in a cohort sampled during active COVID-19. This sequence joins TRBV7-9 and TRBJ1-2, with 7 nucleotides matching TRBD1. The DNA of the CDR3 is TGTGCCAGCAGCCCCTCGGGGGGGGACAGCCCCACCTTC. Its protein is CASSPSGGDSPTF.